This T cell receptor (beta chain) was sequenced in a study of control samples from healthy donors and cancer patients. The CDR3 has 16 amino acids. Looked up from germline, CDR1 is SGHTA and CDR2 is FQGTGA. The J segment lost 6 bases and the V segment lost 1 base, leaving 9 bases of the junction unmatched. Here immunoSEQ multiplex PCR was the method, and the copy in TCRdb shows in-frame clones only, minus some. This table holds fewer than 70,000 clones, 75% to 90% found once. The sequencing sample was made of PBMCs. J is TRBJ2-1 and V is TRBV7-3; TRBD2 agrees at 7 bases. This TCR came from a woman between 50 and 59 years old with lung cancer. The CDR3 sequence is CASSLMGLAATNEQFF. CDR3 sequence (DNA): TGTGCCAGCAGCTTAATGGGTCTAGCGGCCACCAATGAGCAGTTCTTC.